This T cell receptor (beta chain) was recovered during a study of memory CD4+ T cells and cytomegalovirus serostatus. The germline V gene has CDR1 SGHDN and CDR2 FVKESK. After removal of 2 bases from V and 5 bases from J, the junction contained 8 bases not matched to a gene. The CDR3 runs to 15 residues. Single viable CD3+CD4+CD8-CD45RO+ cells were sorted as the memory CD4+ T cells. Positive selection with CD4 microbeads enriched total CD4+ T cells. In this sample, this clone is medium-sized. As yet, its antigen is unknown. Data came from immunoSEQ multiplex PCR; TCRdb stores just in-frame clones and leaves some out. The sample holds about 50,000 clones, approximately 78% seen once. Study observations and caveats: Median bootstrapped AUC for CMV status was about 0.94 originally, just under 0.93 US-trained.

The V call is TRBV14, the J call TRBJ2-5; 7 bases match TRBD1. The sample comprised memory CD4+ T cells from blood. The TCR sequence derives from an adult in good health and CMV-seronegative. The CDR3 reads CASSQRARGIETQYF. In nucleotides, the CDR3 is TGTGCCAGCAGCCAAAGAGCCAGGGGGATTGAGACCCAGTACTTC. Full variable domain (outside the CDR3, taken from reference TRBV14 and TRBJ2-5): EAGVTQFPSHSVIEKGQTVTLRCDPISGHDNLYWYRRVMGKEIKFLLHFVKESKQDESGMPNNRFLAERTGGTYSTLKVQPAELEDSGVYFCASSQRARGIETQYFGPGTRLLVL.